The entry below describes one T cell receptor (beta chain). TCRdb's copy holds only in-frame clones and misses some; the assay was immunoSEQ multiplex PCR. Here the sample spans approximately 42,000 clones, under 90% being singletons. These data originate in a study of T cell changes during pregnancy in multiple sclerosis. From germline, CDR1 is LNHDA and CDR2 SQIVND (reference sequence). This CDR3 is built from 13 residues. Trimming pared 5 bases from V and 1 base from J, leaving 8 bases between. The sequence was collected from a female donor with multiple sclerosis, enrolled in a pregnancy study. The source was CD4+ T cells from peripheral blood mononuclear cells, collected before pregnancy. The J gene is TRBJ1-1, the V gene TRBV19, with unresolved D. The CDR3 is CASSPRTNTEAFF. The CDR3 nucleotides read TGTGCCAGTAGTCCTAGAACGAACACTGAAGCTTTCTTT.